These 27 T cell receptor beta chains were sequenced from one sample in a study of blood T cell repertoires in COVID-19. The data were produced by immunoSEQ multiplex PCR, yet TCRdb's version contains in-frame clones alone and is incomplete. There are under 200,000 clones in the sample; around 81% occur only once, and around 0.93% lies in the top ten. Sample: peripheral blood. Source of these receptors: a man in his sixties with COVID-19, enrolled during active disease.

This chain links TRBV11-1 with TRBJ2-5, with D possibly TRBD1 on 6 matching bases. V was trimmed by 5 bases and J by 3 bases, leaving 13 bases between them. This CDR3 region has 14 residues. CDR1 and CDR2 from the germline V gene are SGHAT and FQDESV (reference sequence). The CDR3: CASSPTGQKETQYF. The CDR3 bases are TGTGCCAGCAGCCCTACGGGACAAAAAGAGACCCAGTACTTC.

This clone was recorded a few times. The rearrangement joins TRBV7-9 to TRBJ2-7; D is perhaps TRBD1 (6 bases). The V gene's germline CDR1 is SEHNR and CDR2 FQNEAQ (reference sequence). The V end lost 5 bases, the J end lost 6 bases, and 17 bases lay between the germline ends. This CDR3 is built from 14 residues. The CDR3 sequence is CASSVQQGIREQYF. As DNA, the CDR3 is TGTGCCAGCAGCGTACAACAGGGAATCCGCGAGCAGTACTTC.

The chain employs TRBV3-1 (or the pseudogene TRBV3-2) and TRBJ1-1; maybe TRBD1 (6 bases). V lost 4 bases to trimming and J lost 8 bases, with 11 bases between them. The CDR3 covers 12 residues. The germline V gene encodes CDR1 LGHDT and CDR2 YNNKEL (reference sequence). The CDR3 loop reads CASSRPGTEAFF. The CDR3 DNA is TGTGCCAGCAGCCGGCCCGGGACAGAAGCTTTCTTT.

This clone was counted between two and nine times. The rearrangement joins TRBV30 to TRBJ1-2, with D uncertain. This CDR3 has 13 residues. Trimming took off 3 bases at V and 1 base at J, with 9 bases between the two ends. CDR1 is GTSNPN, CDR2 SVGIG, per germline (reference sequence). The CDR3 nucleotides are TGTGCCTGGAGGGCAGCGGATAACTATGGCTACACCTTC. This encodes CAWRAADNYGYTF.

This rearrangement joins TRBV2 to TRBJ2-7, with D possibly TRBD1 on 6 matching bases. The CDR3 length is 13 residues. Trimming removed 4 bases from V and 3 bases from J, with 10 bases in between. The germline V gene has CDR1 SNHLY and CDR2 FYNNEI. The CDR3 DNA sequence: TGTGCCAGCAGTGGGACAGTGAACTACGAGCAGTACTTC. Its protein is CASSGTVNYEQYF.

This clone was detected only a few times. V is TRBV7-9 and J is TRBJ1-6; the D gene is possibly TRBD1 (6 bases). Germline CDR1 SEHNR, CDR2 FQNEAQ (reference sequence). Trimming removed 3 bases from V and 6 bases from J, with 9 bases in between. The CDR3 has 14 amino acids. The CDR3 loop reads CASSFGQPNSPLHF. CDR3 DNA sequence: TGTGCCAGCAGCTTCGGACAGCCTAATTCACCCCTCCACTTT.

Turning to this clone: Within the sample, other DNA sequences also encode this same CDR3. J is TRBJ1-1 and V is TRBV30; perhaps TRBD1 as D (5 bases). Germline V lookup: CDR1 GTSNPN, CDR2 SVGIG (reference sequence). V lost 0 bases and J lost 2, with 7 bases in between. The CDR3 is 13 residues long. CDR3 region: CAWSVQVNTEAFF. The CDR3 DNA is TGTGCCTGGAGTGTACAGGTTAACACTGAAGCTTTCTTT.

The CDR3 bases are TGTGCCAGCAGCTTAGTGGTTAGCGGGAGGGCCGCCTACAATGAGCAGTTCTTC. Protein product: CASSLVVSGRAAYNEQFF. This chain connects TRBV11-2 to TRBJ2-1, with 11 bases lining up with TRBD2. The CDR3 covers 18 residues. Germline CDR1 and CDR2: SGHAT and FQNNGV. J was trimmed by 2 bases and V by 1 base; bases with no gene match: 7.

This chain links TRBV4-2 with TRBJ2-5; D is ambiguous. The CDR3 has 15 amino acids. Germline V CDR1 and CDR2: LGHNA, YNFKEQ. Trimming took off 0 bases at V and 1 base at J, with 9 bases between the two ends. The CDR3: CASSQDHAVQETQYF. As DNA, the CDR3 is TGTGCCAGCAGCCAAGATCATGCAGTCCAAGAGACCCAGTACTTC.

The chain is built from TRBV29-1 and TRBJ1-2; D ambiguous. CDR1 and CDR2 (germline): SQVTM, ANQGSEA. V was shortened by 4 bases and J by 4 bases, with 10 bases between the two germline ends. The CDR3 is 12 residues long. CDR3 coding DNA: TGCAGCGTTGGCGGCTCCTCCTATGGCTACACCTTC. Protein: CSVGGSSYGYTF.

The chain combines TRBV12-3 or TRBV12-4 with TRBJ1-1, with 7 positions matching TRBD1. The CDR3 extends over 12 amino acids. J lost 11 bases, V lost 6 bases, and 9 bases had no gene match. The CDR3 DNA sequence: TGTGCCAGCAGAAACAGGGGTTCTGGCGCTTTCTTT. This codes for CASRNRGSGAFF.

The V and J genes are TRBV19 and TRBJ2-2; possibly TRBD2 for D (5 bases). Trimming removed 3 bases at V and 4 bases at J, with 12 bases between. This CDR3 has 15 residues. Germline-derived CDR1 and CDR2 are LNHDA and SQIVND (reference sequence). The CDR3, as DNA: TGTGCCAGTAGTATCGGAGGAACCCTCACCGGGGAGCTGTTTTTT. It codes for CASSIGGTLTGELFF.

This clone was counted at least ten times. The chain employs TRBV7-2 and TRBJ2-1, with a weak D call TRBD1 (5 bases). The CDR3 extends over 12 amino acids. The V gene lost 6 bases and the J gene lost 10 bases, with 13 bases spanning the gap. Germline CDR1 is SGHTA and CDR2 is FQGNSA. CDR3 region: CASRSDRGEQFF. The CDR3 DNA sequence: TGTGCCAGCAGATCTGACAGAGGCGAGCAGTTCTTC.

The V and J genes are TRBV5-5 and TRBJ2-5; no clear D gene. CDR1 is SGHKS, CDR2 YYEKEE, per germline (reference sequence). The CDR3 contains 16 residues. The V end was cut by 3 bases, the J end by 0 bases, with 15 bases between. The CDR3 DNA reads as TGTGCCAGCAGCTCCCCACCCGAGCTGTACCAAGAGACCCAGTACTTC. Translation: CASSSPPELYQETQYF.

The genes are TRBV5-5 and TRBJ2-2; D is perhaps TRBD2 (6 bases). The CDR3 runs 12 residues. V lost 6 bases to trimming and J lost 5 bases, with 8 bases between them. Per germline, CDR1 SGHKS and CDR2 YYEKEE (reference sequence). The CDR3 spells CASKEGTGELFF. The CDR3 DNA reads as TGTGCCAGCAAGGAGGGGACCGGGGAGCTGTTTTTT.

This chain uses TRBV14 with TRBJ1-1; D ambiguous. Trimming removed 4 bases from V and 6 bases from J, with 9 bases in between. Germline loops: CDR1 SGHDN, CDR2 FVKESK. The CDR3 loop spans 12 amino acids. DNA for the CDR3: TGTGCCAGCAGCCTCCCCCGGTCTGAAGCTTTCTTT. Its protein is CASSLPRSEAFF.

The chain employs TRBV10-2 and TRBJ1-2; D perhaps matches TRBD1 (6 bases). The CDR3 length is 13 residues. Trimming stripped 8 bases from V and 5 bases from J, with 15 bases between. CDR1 and CDR2 (germline): WSHSY, SAAADI. In DNA form, the CDR3 reads TGCGCCAGCGGAGGGGGGGCGGATTATGGCTACACCTTC. Translated, it gives CASGGGADYGYTF.

V is TRBV7-6 and J is TRBJ1-2, with D possibly being TRBD1 (6 bases). There are 13 residues in the CDR3. V was shortened by 0 bases and J by 6 bases, with 8 bases between the two germline ends. Germline CDR1 SGHVS, CDR2 FNYEAQ. CDR3 loop: CASSLASGDGYTF. CDR3 in DNA: TGTGCCAGCAGCTTAGCCTCAGGGGATGGCTACACCTTC. Based on the CDR3 plus reference TRBV7-6 and TRBJ1-2, the full variable domain is GAGVSQSPRYKVTKRGQDVALRCDPISGHVSLYWYRQALGQGPEFLTYFNYEAQQDKSGLPNDRFSAERPEGSISTLTIQRTEQRDSAMYRCASSLASGDGYTFGSGTRLTVV.

This clone was seen once. The rearrangement links TRBV6-5 to TRBJ2-2; maybe TRBD1 (6 bases). CDR1 MNHEY and CDR2 SVGAGI come from the germline V gene. The CDR3 extends over 13 amino acids. V was cut by 11 bases and J by 0 bases, with 10 bases left in between. DNA for the CDR3: TGTGCCGTACAGGGTTCGAACACCGGGGAGCTGTTTTTT. This encodes CAVQGSNTGELFF.

This sequence joins TRBV30 and TRBJ2-2; unclear D gene. V lost 2 bases and J lost 1, with 20 bases in between. CDR1 is GTSNPN and CDR2 is SVGIG in the germline V gene (reference sequence). The CDR3 loop spans 18 amino acids. The CDR3 here is CAWSPRVLRSLNTGELFF. In nucleotides, the CDR3 is TGTGCCTGGAGTCCCCGGGTTCTACGTTCCTTGAACACCGGGGAGCTGTTTTTT. Drawing the rest from reference TRBV30 and TRBJ2-2, the complete variable domain is SQTIHQWPATLVQPVGSPLSLECTVEGTSNPNLYWYRQAAGRGLQLLFYSVGIGQISSEVPQNLSASRPQDRQFILSSKKLLLSDSGFYLCAWSPRVLRSLNTGELFFGEGSRLTVL.

The chain joins TRBV6-6 to TRBJ1-1, with 10 bases that match TRBD1. From germline, CDR1 is MNHNY and CDR2 SVGAGI (reference sequence). V shed 2 bases and J 1 base; nucleotides not matched to a gene: 1. The CDR3 sequence is 15 residues long. CDR3 sequence: CASSYRTGGNTEAFF. The CDR3 DNA reads as TGTGCCAGCAGTTACAGGACAGGGGGGAACACTGAAGCTTTCTTT.

The J gene is TRBJ2-5, the V gene TRBV7-7, with 7 bases lining up with TRBD1. Trimming removed 0 bases from V and 4 bases from J; junction bases left unmatched: 2. CDR1 and CDR2 from the germline V gene are SSHAT and FNYEAQ (reference sequence). The CDR3 is 14 residues long. CDR3 in amino acids: CASSLATGRETQYF. CDR3 DNA: TGTGCCAGCAGCTTAGCGACAGGGAGAGAGACCCAGTACTTC.

This chain links TRBV11-2 with TRBJ1-2; D ambiguous. The CDR3 has 12 amino acids. The germline CDR1 and CDR2 sequences are SGHAT and FQNNGV. The germline V and J ends were trimmed by 1 base and 7 bases, with 7 bases remaining between them. The CDR3 region has the DNA TGTGCCAGCAGCTTAGCCGGGATTGGCTACACCTTC. Protein: CASSLAGIGYTF.

The chain uses TRBV28 and TRBJ2-1; TRBD1 aligns across 8 bases. V dropped 5 bases and J dropped 4; count of bases not matched to a gene: 10. The CDR3 contains 16 residues. From germline, CDR1 is MDHEN and CDR2 SYDVKM. The CDR3 coding sequence is TGTGCCAGCAGTACTCCCTCCGGGACAGGATACAATGAGCAGTTCTTC. Its translation is CASSTPSGTGYNEQFF.

This clone was observed a single time. The chain combines TRBV28 with TRBJ2-5; possible D gene TRBD1, 6 bases. V lost 5 bases, J lost 4 bases, and 32 bases lay in between. The CDR3 is made up of 20 amino acids. Germline V gene lookup returns CDR1 MDHEN and CDR2 SYDVKM. The DNA for the CDR3 is TGTGCCAGCAGTCACCCCCTGGTGGTGGACAAACCGGACAGTAGAGAGACCCAGTACTTC. It is translated as CASSHPLVVDKPDSRETQYF.

The chain links TRBV4-2 to TRBJ1-3, with D perhaps TRBD1 (5 bases). Germline V gives CDR1 LGHNA, CDR2 YNFKEQ. V lost 0 bases, J lost 0 bases, and 15 bases lay in between. The CDR3 extends over 18 amino acids. As DNA, the CDR3 is TGTGCCAGCAGCCAAGAATCGAGACAGCCTCTCTCTGGAAACACCATATATTTT. Translation gives CASSQESRQPLSGNTIYF.

The V gene is TRBV5-6, the J gene TRBJ1-4, with TRBD1 matching over 8 bases. V shed 4 bases, J shed 10 bases, and the junction held 9 bases outside the gene matches. The CDR3 has 14 residues. Germline lookup yields CDR1 SGHDT and CDR2 YYEEEE. This chain's CDR3 is CASSRTGISGKLFF. In DNA, the CDR3 is TGTGCCAGCAGCAGGACAGGGATCAGCGGAAAACTGTTTTTT.